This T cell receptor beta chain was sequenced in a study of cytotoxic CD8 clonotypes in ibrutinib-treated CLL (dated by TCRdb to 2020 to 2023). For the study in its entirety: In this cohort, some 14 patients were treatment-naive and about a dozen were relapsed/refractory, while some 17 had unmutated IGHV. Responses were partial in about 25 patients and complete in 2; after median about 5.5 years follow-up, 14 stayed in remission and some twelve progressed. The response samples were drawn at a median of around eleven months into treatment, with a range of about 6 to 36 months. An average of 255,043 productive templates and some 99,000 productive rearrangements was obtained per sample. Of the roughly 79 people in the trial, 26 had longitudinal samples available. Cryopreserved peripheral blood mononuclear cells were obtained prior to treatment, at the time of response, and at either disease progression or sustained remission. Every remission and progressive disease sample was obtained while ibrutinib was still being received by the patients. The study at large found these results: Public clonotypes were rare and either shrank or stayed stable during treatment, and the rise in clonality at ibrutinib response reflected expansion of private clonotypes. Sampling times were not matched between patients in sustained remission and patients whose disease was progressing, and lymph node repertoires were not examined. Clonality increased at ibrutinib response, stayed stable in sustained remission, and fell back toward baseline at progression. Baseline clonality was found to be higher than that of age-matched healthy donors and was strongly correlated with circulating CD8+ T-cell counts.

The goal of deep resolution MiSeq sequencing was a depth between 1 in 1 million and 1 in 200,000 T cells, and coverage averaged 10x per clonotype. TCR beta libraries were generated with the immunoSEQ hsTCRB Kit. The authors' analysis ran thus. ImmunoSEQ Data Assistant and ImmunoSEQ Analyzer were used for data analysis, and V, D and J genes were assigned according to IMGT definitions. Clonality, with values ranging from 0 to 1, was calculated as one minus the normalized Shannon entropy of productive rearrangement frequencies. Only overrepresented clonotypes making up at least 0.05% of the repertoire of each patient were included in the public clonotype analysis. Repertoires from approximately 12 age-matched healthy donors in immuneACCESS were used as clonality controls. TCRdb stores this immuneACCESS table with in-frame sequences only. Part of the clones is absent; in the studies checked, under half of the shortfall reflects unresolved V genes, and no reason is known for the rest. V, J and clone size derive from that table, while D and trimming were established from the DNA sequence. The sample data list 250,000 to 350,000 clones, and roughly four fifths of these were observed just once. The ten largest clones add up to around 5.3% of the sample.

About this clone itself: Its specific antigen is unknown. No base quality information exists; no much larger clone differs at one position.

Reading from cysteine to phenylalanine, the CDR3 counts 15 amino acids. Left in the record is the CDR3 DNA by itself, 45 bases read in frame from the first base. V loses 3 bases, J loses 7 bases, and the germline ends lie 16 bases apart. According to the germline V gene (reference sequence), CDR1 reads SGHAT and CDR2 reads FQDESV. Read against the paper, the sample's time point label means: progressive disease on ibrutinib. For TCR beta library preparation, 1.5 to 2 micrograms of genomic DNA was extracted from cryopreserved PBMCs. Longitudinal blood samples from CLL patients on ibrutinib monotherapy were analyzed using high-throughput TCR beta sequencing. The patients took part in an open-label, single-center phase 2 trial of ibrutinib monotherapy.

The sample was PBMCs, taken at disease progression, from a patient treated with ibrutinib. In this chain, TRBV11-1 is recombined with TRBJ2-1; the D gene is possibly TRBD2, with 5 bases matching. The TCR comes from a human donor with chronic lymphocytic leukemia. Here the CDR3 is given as CASSFLDYLENEQFF. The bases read TGTGCCAGCAGCTTTCTAGACTACCTTGAGAATGAGCAGTTCTTC.